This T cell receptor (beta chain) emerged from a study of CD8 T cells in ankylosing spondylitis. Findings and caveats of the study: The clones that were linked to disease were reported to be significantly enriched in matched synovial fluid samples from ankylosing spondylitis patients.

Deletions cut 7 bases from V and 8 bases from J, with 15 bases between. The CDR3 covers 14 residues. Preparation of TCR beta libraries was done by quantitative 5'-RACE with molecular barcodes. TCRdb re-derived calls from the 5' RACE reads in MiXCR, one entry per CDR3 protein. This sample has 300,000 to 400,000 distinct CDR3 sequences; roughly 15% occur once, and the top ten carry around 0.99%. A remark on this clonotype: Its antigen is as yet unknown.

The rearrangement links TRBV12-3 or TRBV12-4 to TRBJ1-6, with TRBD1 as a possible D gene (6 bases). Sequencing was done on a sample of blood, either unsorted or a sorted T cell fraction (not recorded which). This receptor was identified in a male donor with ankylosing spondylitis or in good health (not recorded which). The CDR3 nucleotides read TGTGCCAGCACCCAGGACAGAACCCATTCACCCCTCCACTTT. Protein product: CASTQDRTHSPLHF.